This TCR beta chain was documented in a study of OX40 agonist ivuxolimab in advanced cancers. Study-wide points: Doses of 0.1 to 3.0 mg/kg were accompanied by clonal expansion of CD4+ and CD8+ blood T cells by week 6. Low clonal expansion, among the lowest seen, marked partial responders at 0.1-3.0 mg/kg. Among T cells, CD8+ cells averaged more expanded clones than CD4+ cells.

On this clone itself: Its antigen is still unknown.

The table came from immunoSEQ multiplex PCR; TCRdb's copy has only in-frame clones and leaves some out. The sample contains approximately 35,000 clones, around nine tenths of which appear only once. The TCR originated in an adult with an advanced solid tumor such as melanoma, head and neck, liver or kidney cancer. The sample was CD4+ or CD8+ T cells sorted from blood, taken in a trial of the OX40 agonist ivuxolimab.

CDR3 in amino acids: CASSLSLSPLGLFF. In DNA, the CDR3 is TGTGCCAGCAGTTTATCGCTGTCACCCTTAGGGCTGTTTTTT. The chain has TRBV27 and TRBJ2-2; no firm D call. Germline V CDR1 and CDR2: MNHEY, SMNVEV (reference sequence). This CDR3 is built from 14 residues. V shed 0 bases and J shed 13 bases, with 15 bases lying between them.